This T cell receptor beta chain was captured by sequencing in a study of beta chain features in type 1 diabetes. Regarding the study as a whole: All four CD4+ subsets from Type 1 diabetes patients carried moderately but significantly shorter TCRB CDR3s.

Every isolated RNA sample was fully reverse transcribed, so sequencing captured expressed TCRB transcripts. Measured with immunoSEQ multiplex PCR; TCRdb has only the in-frame clones, and not every one. The sample contains tens of thousands of clones, 50% to 60% of which appear only once. CDR3 length: 14 residues. The V and J ends lost 0 bases and 8 bases, in that order; junction bases with no gene match: 3. CDR1 and CDR2 from the germline V gene are MNHEY and SMNVEV (reference sequence). Concerning this clone: Its specificity is not known.

The J gene is TRBJ1-2, the V gene TRBV27; 10 bases fit TRBD1. Input material: stem cell memory CD4+ T cells from blood. The receptor's source is a man between 18 and 29 years old with type 1 diabetes. The CDR3 DNA reads as TGTGCCAGCAGTTTATCCGGGACAGGGGTCGGCTACACCTTC. Translation gives CASSLSGTGVGYTF.